Presented here are 2 T cell receptor beta chains from one specimen sequenced in a study of blood T cell repertoires in COVID-19. Measured with immunoSEQ multiplex PCR; TCRdb has only the in-frame clones, and not every one. The sample includes 210,000 or so clones, 80% to 85% of them seen just once. Input material: PBMCs or T cells enriched from blood (not recorded which). These receptors were collected from a woman between 50 and 59 years old with acute COVID-19.

The V call is TRBV18, the J call TRBJ2-3, with 8 bases fitting TRBD2. This CDR3 has 16 amino acids. The V segment lost 0 bases and the J segment 4 bases; nucleotides outside the gene matches: 6. Germline CDR1 reads KGHSH; CDR2 reads LQKENI. The CDR3 here is CASSPPSSGRPDTQYF. The CDR3 DNA reads TGTGCCAGCTCACCACCTTCGAGCGGGAGACCAGATACGCAGTATTTT.

The rearrangement joins TRBV19 to TRBJ1-5, with D possibly matching TRBD1 (6 bases). Trimming removed 7 bases from V and 4 bases from J, with 23 bases in between. CDR1 is LNHDA, CDR2 SQIVND, per germline (reference sequence). CDR3 size: 17 residues. The CDR3 spells CASTSGQLILTNQPQHF. DNA of the CDR3: TGTGCCAGTACGTCCGGACAGCTGATACTTACTAATCAGCCCCAGCATTTT.